The 32 T cell receptor beta chains below come from one sample, sequenced in a study of shared clonotypes between healthy human individuals (dated by TCRdb to 2018 to 2021). The library came from the immunoSEQ multiplex PCR assay. TCRdb obtained this table from immuneACCESS and retained in-frame rearrangements with V and J assigned. These tables miss some clones; where compared with another copy, unresolved V genes account for less than half of the shortfall, and the remainder is unexplained. In this sample the table shows 2 million to 3 million clones, roughly 92% of which occur a single time. The top ten hold over 0.12% of the sample. Sequences were obtained from naive CD4+ T cells sorted from blood. This specimen's cell subset or site label, per the study, means: CD45RA+ positively selected. The receptors were sampled from a man aged 18 to 30 in good health.

This clone was detected only a few times. The sample has other DNA sequences that encode this CDR3 too. The chain couples TRBV15 to TRBJ1-5; D is undetermined. Per germline, CDR1 LNHNV and CDR2 YYDKDF (reference sequence). The V end was cut by 0 bases, the J end by 6 bases, with 3 bases between. The CDR3 is 12 residues long. CDR3 in DNA: TGTGCCACCAGCAGAGATCTTCAGCCCCAGCATTTT. This sequence encodes CATSRDLQPQHF.

The V and J genes are TRBV9 and TRBJ2-1; unclear D gene. V was shortened by 4 bases and J by 3 bases, with 11 bases between the two germline ends. Per the germline V gene, CDR1 is SGDLS and CDR2 is YYNGEE. The CDR3 runs 14 residues. DNA of the CDR3: TGTGCCAGCAGCCCCCCCGTTGGCTACAATGAGCAGTTCTTC. It yields the protein CASSPPVGYNEQFF.

The gene calls are TRBV7-2 and TRBJ2-1; D call uncertain. The V gene's germline CDR1 is SGHTA and CDR2 FQGNSA. The length of the CDR3 is 16 residues. V was clipped by 0 bases and J by 4 bases, with 13 bases between them. CDR3 region: CASSLASGFIYNEQFF. CDR3 nucleotide sequence: TGTGCCAGCAGCTTAGCCTCAGGTTTCATTTACAATGAGCAGTTCTTC.

The CDR3 coding sequence is TGTGCCAGCAGCCCCTCCCGAGCTGGGGCCAACGTCCTGACTTTC. Translating gives CASSPSRAGANVLTF. The genes are TRBV27 and TRBJ2-6; no reliable D call. The CDR3 is 15 residues long. The V gene's germline CDR1 is MNHEY and CDR2 SMNVEV (reference sequence). V gave up 6 bases and J gave up 2 bases, with 11 bases separating them. Complete variable domain (other parts from reference TRBV27 and TRBJ2-6): EAQVTQNPRYLITVTGKKLTVTCSQNMNHEYMSWYRQDPGLGLRQIYYSMNVEVTDKGDVPEGYKVSRKEKRNFPLILESPSPNQTSLYFCASSPSRAGANVLTFGAGSRLTVL.

The V call is TRBV4-3, the J call TRBJ2-3; the D is unclear. The CDR3 loop spans 14 amino acids. V was cut by 3 bases and J by 3 bases, with 10 bases left in between. CDR1 LGHNA and CDR2 YSLEER come from the germline V gene. CDR3 DNA: TGCGCCAGCAGCCAGGATATAAGAACAGATACGCAGTATTTT. It is translated as CASSQDIRTDTQYF.

The chain uses TRBV28 and TRBJ1-2, with 7 bases that match TRBD1. V was pared by 8 bases and J by 4 bases, with 10 bases of the junction left unmatched. Germline V CDR1 and CDR2: MDHEN, SYDVKM. CDR3 length: 14 amino acids. The CDR3 nucleotides read TGTGCCAGCCCTAGACAGGGAAGCTCCTATGGCTACACCTTC. It specifies CASPRQGSSYGYTF.

Remarks on this clone: The same CDR3 can be traced to other DNA sequences in this sample. CDR3 in DNA: TGTGCCAGCAGAGACAGGGGGCGAGGAGAGACCCAGTACTTC. This codes for CASRDRGRGETQYF. The V gene is TRBV6-1, the J gene TRBJ2-5, with 10 nucleotides matching TRBD1. This CDR3 is built from 14 residues. CDR1 and CDR2 (germline): MNHNS, SASEGT. Trimming cost V 6 bases and J 4 bases; bases outside gene matches: 5.

The chain joins TRBV4-3 to TRBJ1-2, with 9 bases identical to TRBD1. Unmatched junction bases numbered 2, after V lost 3 bases and J lost 3 bases. This CDR3 is 14 amino acids long. Germline V gene data show CDR1 as LGHNA and CDR2 as YSLEER. Written as DNA, the CDR3 is TGCGCCAGCAGCCAGGACAGGGGAGACTATGGCTACACCTTC. Its protein is CASSQDRGDYGYTF.

This chain connects TRBV10-3 to TRBJ2-7, with 11 bases aligning to TRBD2. The germline CDR1 and CDR2 sequences are ENHRY and SYGVKD. Trimming removed 6 bases from V and 2 bases from J; junction bases left unmatched: 3. The CDR3 loop spans 14 amino acids. Written as DNA, the CDR3 is TGTGCCATCAGGCCTAGCGGGGGGCCCTACGAGCAGTACTTC. It yields the protein CAIRPSGGPYEQYF.

CDR3 nucleotides: TGTGCCATCAGTGAGTCTTCCCCAGCTAGCGGTAATGAGCAGTTCTTC. It yields the protein CAISESSPASGNEQFF. V and J are TRBV10-3 and TRBJ2-1; 7 bases are a match to TRBD2. The CDR3 has 16 residues. CDR1 is ENHRY and CDR2 is SYGVKD in the germline V gene. V was clipped by 0 bases and J by 7 bases; unmatched bases: 9.

V and J are TRBV5-6 and TRBJ1-5; no definite D call. The germline V gene has CDR1 SGHDT and CDR2 YYEEEE. The CDR3 has 14 residues. V lost 1 base and J lost 1, with 6 bases in between. As DNA, the CDR3 is TGTGCCAGCAGCTTGATTGGGAGCAATCAGCCCCAGCATTTT. This gives the protein CASSLIGSNQPQHF.

This chain connects TRBV6-1 to TRBJ1-2; 9 positions match TRBD1. Trimming at V came to 8 bases and at J to 7 bases, leaving 11 bases not matched to a gene. Looked up from germline, CDR1 is MNHNS and CDR2 is SASEGT. The CDR3 extends over 14 amino acids. CDR3 in amino acids: CASLTGQGYGGYTF. The DNA of the CDR3 is TGTGCCAGCCTTACGGGACAGGGTTACGGTGGCTACACCTTC.

V gene TRBV7-9 combines with J gene TRBJ1-2; 9 bases fit TRBD1. J was trimmed by 4 bases and V by 5 bases; bases with no gene match: 5. The germline V gene encodes CDR1 SEHNR and CDR2 FQNEAQ (reference sequence). This CDR3 contains 14 residues. The CDR3: CASSTGTGSYGYTF. CDR3 DNA sequence: TGTGCCAGCAGCACCGGGACAGGGAGCTATGGCTACACCTTC.

The chain links TRBV5-1 to TRBJ1-4; no firm D call. The CDR3 extends over 13 amino acids. Germline lookup yields CDR1 SGHRS and CDR2 YFSETQ. Trimming removed 4 bases from V and 3 bases from J, with 7 bases in between. CDR3 region: CASSSGSNEKLFF. In nucleotides, the CDR3 is TGCGCCAGCAGCAGCGGTTCTAATGAAAAACTGTTTTTT.

This clone was detected only a few times. The J gene is TRBJ1-2, the V gene TRBV27; D remains ambiguous. The CDR3 length is 13 residues. Germline V lookup: CDR1 MNHEY, CDR2 SMNVEV (reference sequence). The germline V and J ends were trimmed by 0 bases and 8 bases, with 10 bases remaining between them. CDR3 DNA: TGTGCCAGCAGTTTATCTAAGGGCTACGGCTACACCTTC. Protein product: CASSLSKGYGYTF.

The chain recombines TRBV5-6 with TRBJ1-5; D possibly corresponds to TRBD1 (5 bases). Germline CDR1 and CDR2: SGHDT and YYEEEE. This CDR3 comprises 16 residues. V was clipped by 4 bases and J by 2 bases, with 16 bases between them. The DNA for the CDR3 is TGTGCCAGCAGCGGTGGCATAGGGGATGGCAATCAGCCCCAGCATTTT. Residues: CASSGGIGDGNQPQHF.

J is TRBJ2-1 and V is TRBV18; 9 bases are shared with TRBD1. The CDR3 length is 12 residues. The J segment lost 15 bases and the V segment lost 2 bases, leaving 5 bases of the junction unmatched. In germline, CDR1 is KGHSH, CDR2 LQKENI. The CDR3 sequence: CASSPSGGQGFF. CDR3 nucleotide sequence: TGTGCCAGCTCACCATCCGGGGGACAGGGGTTCTTC.

CDR3 bases: TGTGCCAGCAGCTTGGACAATAACTACGAGCAGTACTTC. This gives the protein CASSLDNNYEQYF. The chain links TRBV5-4 to TRBJ2-7, with D unresolved. The germline V gene has CDR1 SGHNT and CDR2 YYREEE (reference sequence). V shed 0 bases and J shed 3 bases, with 7 bases lying between them. There are 13 residues in the CDR3.

Comment on this clone: Other DNA sequences within the sample encode an identical CDR3. This chain joins TRBV5-1 and TRBJ1-5, with D maybe TRBD1 (6 bases). CDR1 SGHRS and CDR2 YFSETQ come from the germline V gene. V lost 0 bases, J lost 6 bases, and 13 bases lay in between. The CDR3 has 15 residues. DNA for the CDR3: TGCGCCAGCAGCTTGGACGGGGGGCAGGGTCAGCCCCAGCATTTT. This encodes CASSLDGGQGQPQHF.

The chain joins TRBV27 to TRBJ1-4, with D perhaps matching TRBD1 (6 bases). Germline CDR1 MNHEY, CDR2 SMNVEV (reference sequence). V was clipped by 4 bases and J by 2 bases, with 14 bases between them. This CDR3 is 16 amino acids long. The CDR3 DNA reads TGTGCCAGCAGTTCCCTAGGGGGGGCGACTAATGAAAAACTGTTTTTT. It yields the protein CASSSLGGATNEKLFF.

In the case of this clone: This sample also contains other DNA sequences that code for the same CDR3. This chain links TRBV5-1 with TRBJ2-7; 10 nucleotides align to TRBD1. After removal of 3 bases from V and 2 bases from J, the junction contained 2 bases not matched to a gene. The CDR3 covers 14 residues. Germline lookup yields CDR1 SGHRS and CDR2 YFSETQ. This chain's CDR3 is CASSSGTGAYEQYF. The CDR3 DNA reads as TGCGCCAGCAGCTCCGGGACAGGGGCCTACGAGCAGTACTTC.

The chain has TRBV29-1 and TRBJ2-7; 12 bases line up with TRBD2. This CDR3 has 13 residues. Germline V CDR1 and CDR2: SQVTM, ANQGSEA. J was trimmed by 4 bases and V by 6 bases; bases with no gene match: 4. CDR3 coding DNA: TGCAGCGTGACTAGCGGGGGAGTTTACGAGCAGTACTTC. Translation gives CSVTSGGVYEQYF.

This rearrangement joins TRBV28 to TRBJ1-1; the match to TRBD1 covers 7 bases. V gave up 4 bases and J gave up 1 base; unmatched junction bases: 9. CDR1 and CDR2 from the germline V gene are MDHEN and SYDVKM. This CDR3 has 16 residues. CDR3 nucleotides: TGTGCCAGCAGTTATGGGGACAGCCGACCGAACACTGAAGCTTTCTTT. Translated, it gives CASSYGDSRPNTEAFF.

This chain connects TRBV9 to TRBJ2-3; tentatively, D is TRBD1 or TRBD2 (6 bases each). With 0 bases removed from V and 5 bases from J, the gap between germline ends came to 16 bases. Germline CDR1 reads SGDLS; CDR2 reads YYNGEE. CDR3 size: 16 residues. The CDR3 sequence is CASSVEGGQGGDTQYF. CDR3 bases: TGTGCCAGCAGCGTAGAGGGGGGTCAGGGAGGAGATACGCAGTATTTT.

Concerning this clone: Other DNA sequences in the same sample also yield this CDR3. The CDR3 loop is CASSVGNEQFF. The DNA for the CDR3 is TGTGCCAGCAGTGTTGGGAATGAGCAGTTCTTC. The rearrangement uses TRBV2 and TRBJ2-1; D unclear. This CDR3 spans 11 amino acids. CDR1 is SNHLY and CDR2 is FYNNEI in the germline V gene. The ends were cut back, 4 bases at V and 7 bases at J, with 5 bases in the middle.

The rearrangement links TRBV5-6 to TRBJ1-5, with 7 positions matching TRBD1. Germline-derived CDR1 and CDR2 are SGHDT and YYEEEE. The CDR3 totals 15 residues. Germline trimming cut 4 bases from V and 3 bases from J; bases unmatched to any gene: 7. Here the CDR3 reads CASSAGQVHNQPQHF. For the CDR3, the DNA is TGTGCCAGCAGCGCCGGACAGGTCCACAATCAGCCCCAGCATTTT.

This clone was observed a single time. The genes are TRBV7-2 and TRBJ1-6; 10 nucleotides line up with TRBD1. The V gene end was trimmed by 4 bases and the J gene end by 8 bases; junction bases not matched to a gene: 5. There are 15 residues in the CDR3. Germline values: CDR1 SGHTA, CDR2 FQGNSA. CDR3 sequence: CASSWAGTGDSPLHF. DNA of the CDR3: TGTGCCAGCAGCTGGGCTGGGACAGGGGATTCACCCCTCCACTTT.

The chain combines TRBV4-1 with TRBJ1-3; D is possibly TRBD1 (6 bases). In germline, CDR1 is MGHRA, CDR2 YSYEKL. The V and J ends lost 5 bases and 3 bases respectively, with 14 bases between them. This CDR3 has 15 amino acids. This CDR3 is CASSSREGGGNTIYF. The CDR3 DNA reads as TGCGCCAGCAGCTCCCGGGAGGGGGGTGGAAACACCATATATTTT.

The chain recombines TRBV4-1 with TRBJ1-2, with unresolved D. CDR1 is MGHRA, CDR2 YSYEKL, per germline. V shed 0 bases and J shed 8 bases, with 10 bases lying between them. CDR3 length: 13 residues. The CDR3 reads CASSQDTTDGYTF. The CDR3 nucleotides are TGCGCCAGCAGCCAAGATACCACTGACGGCTACACCTTC.

The V gene is TRBV6-5, the J gene TRBJ2-3; 9 nucleotides line up with TRBD2. V was clipped by 6 bases and J by 3 bases; unmatched bases: 7. The CDR3 is 15 residues long. Per the germline V gene, CDR1 is MNHEY and CDR2 is SVGAGI. This CDR3 is CASRAGGVLTDTQYF. The CDR3 bases are TGTGCCAGCAGAGCGGGAGGAGTCCTTACAGATACGCAGTATTTT.

V is TRBV18 and J is TRBJ2-3; TRBD1 might be the D (7 bases). The ends were cut back, 6 bases at V and 5 bases at J, with 15 bases in the middle. This CDR3 region has 14 residues. Germline V gene data show CDR1 as KGHSH and CDR2 as LQKENI. The CDR3 region has the DNA TGTGCCAGCTCCCTTTCTCAGGGGGGAGATACGCAGTATTTT. This encodes CASSLSQGGDTQYF.

The chain recombines TRBV4-3 with TRBJ2-7; no reliable D call. V was pared by 1 base and J by 2 bases, with 18 bases between. Germline CDR1 and CDR2: LGHNA and YSLEER. The length of the CDR3 is 17 residues. Here the CDR3 reads CASSQGLGQPEAYEQYF. In nucleotides, the CDR3 is TGCGCCAGCAGCCAAGGACTTGGGCAGCCGGAAGCCTACGAGCAGTACTTC.